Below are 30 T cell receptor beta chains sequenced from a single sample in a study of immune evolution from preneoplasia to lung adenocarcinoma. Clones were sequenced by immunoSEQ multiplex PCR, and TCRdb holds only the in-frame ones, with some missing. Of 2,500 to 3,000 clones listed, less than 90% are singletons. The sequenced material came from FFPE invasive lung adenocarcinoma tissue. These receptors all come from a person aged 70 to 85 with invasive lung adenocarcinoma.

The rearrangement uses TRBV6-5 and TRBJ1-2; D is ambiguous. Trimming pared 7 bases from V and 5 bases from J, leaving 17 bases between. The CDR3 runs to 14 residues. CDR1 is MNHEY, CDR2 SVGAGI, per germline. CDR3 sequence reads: CASKPRTGAYGYTF. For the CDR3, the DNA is TGTGCCAGCAAACCCCGGACGGGCGCTTATGGCTACACCTTC.

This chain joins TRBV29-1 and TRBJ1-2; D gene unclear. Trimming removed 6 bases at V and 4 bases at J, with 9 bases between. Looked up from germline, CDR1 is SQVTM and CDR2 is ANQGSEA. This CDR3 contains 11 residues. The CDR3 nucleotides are TGCAGCGTCCTGCTTATCTATGGCTACACCTTC. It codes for CSVLLIYGYTF.

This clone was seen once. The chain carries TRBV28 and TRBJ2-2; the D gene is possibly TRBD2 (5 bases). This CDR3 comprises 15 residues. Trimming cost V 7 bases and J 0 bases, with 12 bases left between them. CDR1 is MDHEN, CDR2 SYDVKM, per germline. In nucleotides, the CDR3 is TGTGCCAGCAACCCCTACGGGGCGAACACCGGGGAGCTGTTTTTT. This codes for CASNPYGANTGELFF.

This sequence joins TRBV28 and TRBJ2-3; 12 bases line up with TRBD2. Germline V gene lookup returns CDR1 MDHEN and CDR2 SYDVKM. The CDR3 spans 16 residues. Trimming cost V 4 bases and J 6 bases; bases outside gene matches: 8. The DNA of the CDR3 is TGTGCCAGCAGTTCCAGACTAGCGGGAGCATTGGATACGCAGTATTTT. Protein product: CASSSRLAGALDTQYF.

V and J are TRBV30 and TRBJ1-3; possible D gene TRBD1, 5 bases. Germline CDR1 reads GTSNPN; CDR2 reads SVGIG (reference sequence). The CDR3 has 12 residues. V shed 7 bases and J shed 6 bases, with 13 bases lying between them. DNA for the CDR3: TGTGCCTCCCATGGGACTCCAAACACCATATATTTT. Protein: CASHGTPNTIYF. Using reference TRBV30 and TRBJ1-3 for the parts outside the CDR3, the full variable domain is SQTIHQWPATLVQPVGSPLSLECTVEGTSNPNLYWYRQAAGRGLQLLFYSVGIGQISSEVPQNLSASRPQDRQFILSSKKLLLSDSGFYLCASHGTPNTIYFGEGSWLTVV.

CDR3 sequence (DNA): TGCGCCAGCTCGGAAGGACTAGCGGGGGGCACCCAGTACTTC. Its translation: CASSEGLAGGTQYF. The chain is built from TRBV10-1 and TRBJ2-5; 14 nucleotides align to TRBD2. J was trimmed by 8 bases and V by 8 bases; bases with no gene match: 7. The CDR3 length is 14 residues. CDR1 WNHNN and CDR2 SYGVQD come from the germline V gene (reference sequence).

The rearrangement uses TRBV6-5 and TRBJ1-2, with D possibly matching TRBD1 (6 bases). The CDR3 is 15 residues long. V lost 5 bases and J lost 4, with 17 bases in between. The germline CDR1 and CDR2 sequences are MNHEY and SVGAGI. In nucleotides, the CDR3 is TGTGCCAGCAGTCTCCAGACCGGGACAATCTATGGCTACACCTTC. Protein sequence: CASSLQTGTIYGYTF.

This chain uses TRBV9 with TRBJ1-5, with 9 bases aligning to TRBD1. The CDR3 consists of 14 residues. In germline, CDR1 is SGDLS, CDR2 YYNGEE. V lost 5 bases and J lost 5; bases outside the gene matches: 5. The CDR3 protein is CASSQTGGDQPQHF. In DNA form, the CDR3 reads TGTGCCAGCAGTCAGACAGGGGGGGATCAGCCCCAGCATTTT. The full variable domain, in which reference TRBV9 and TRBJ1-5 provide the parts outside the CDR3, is DSGVTQTPKHLITATGQRVTLRCSPRSGDLSVYWYQQSLDQGLQFLIQYYNGEERAKGNILERFSAQQFPDLHSELNLSSLELGDSALYFCASSQTGGDQPQHFGDGTRLSIL.

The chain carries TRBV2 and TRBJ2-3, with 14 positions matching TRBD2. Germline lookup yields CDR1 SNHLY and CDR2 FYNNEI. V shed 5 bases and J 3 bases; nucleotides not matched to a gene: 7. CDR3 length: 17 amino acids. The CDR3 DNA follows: TGTGCCAGCAGTTCGGGGACTAGCGGGAGACGGACAGATACGCAGTATTTT. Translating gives CASSSGTSGRRTDTQYF.

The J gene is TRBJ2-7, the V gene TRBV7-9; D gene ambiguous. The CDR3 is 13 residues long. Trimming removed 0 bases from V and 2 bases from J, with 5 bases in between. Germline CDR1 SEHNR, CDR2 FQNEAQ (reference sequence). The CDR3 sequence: CASSLADPYEQYF. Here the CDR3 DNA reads TGTGCCAGCAGCTTAGCGGACCCCTACGAGCAGTACTTC.

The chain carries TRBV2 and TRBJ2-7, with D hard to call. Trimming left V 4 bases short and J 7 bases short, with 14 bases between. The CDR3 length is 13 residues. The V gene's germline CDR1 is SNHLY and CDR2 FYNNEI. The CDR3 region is CASSALRPPEQYF. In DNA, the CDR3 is TGTGCCAGCAGTGCTTTGCGCCCGCCGGAGCAGTACTTC. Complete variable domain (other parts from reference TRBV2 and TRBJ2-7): EPEVTQTPSHQVTQMGQEVILRCVPISNHLYFYWYRQILGQKVEFLVSFYNNEISEKSEIFDDQFSVERPDGSNFTLKIRSTKLEDSAMYFCASSALRPPEQYFGPGTRLTVT.

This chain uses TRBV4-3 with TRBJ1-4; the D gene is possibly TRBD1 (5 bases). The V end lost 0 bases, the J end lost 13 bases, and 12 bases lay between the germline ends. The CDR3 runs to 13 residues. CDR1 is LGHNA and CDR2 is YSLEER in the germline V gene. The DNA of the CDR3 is TGCGCCAGCAGCCAAGATCTAGAAGGGGTACTGTTTTTT. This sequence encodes CASSQDLEGVLFF.

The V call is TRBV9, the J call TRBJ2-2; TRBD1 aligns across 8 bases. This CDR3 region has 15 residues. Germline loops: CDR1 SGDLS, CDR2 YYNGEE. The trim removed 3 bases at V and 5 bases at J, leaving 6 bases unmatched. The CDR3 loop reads CASSGGQVRTGELFF. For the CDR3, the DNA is TGTGCCAGCAGCGGGGGACAGGTTCGTACCGGGGAGCTGTTTTTT.

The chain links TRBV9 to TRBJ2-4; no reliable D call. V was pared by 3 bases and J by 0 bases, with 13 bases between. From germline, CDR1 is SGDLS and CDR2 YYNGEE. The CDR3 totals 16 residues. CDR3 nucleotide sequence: TGTGCCAGCAGCGGCAGTCCCCACCTAGCCAAAAACATTCAGTACTTC. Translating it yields CASSGSPHLAKNIQYF.

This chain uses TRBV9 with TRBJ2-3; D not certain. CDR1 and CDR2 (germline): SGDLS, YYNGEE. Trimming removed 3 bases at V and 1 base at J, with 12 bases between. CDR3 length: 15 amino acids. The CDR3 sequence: CASSGTLQGTDTQYF. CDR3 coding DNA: TGTGCCAGCAGCGGAACCTTGCAAGGCACAGATACGCAGTATTTT.

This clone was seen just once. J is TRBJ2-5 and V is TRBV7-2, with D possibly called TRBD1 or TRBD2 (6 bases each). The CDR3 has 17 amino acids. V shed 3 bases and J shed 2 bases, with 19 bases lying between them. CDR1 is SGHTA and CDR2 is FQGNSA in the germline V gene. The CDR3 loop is CASSFPMGLGGQETQYF. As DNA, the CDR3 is TGTGCCAGCAGCTTTCCTATGGGTTTAGGGGGGCAAGAGACCCAGTACTTC. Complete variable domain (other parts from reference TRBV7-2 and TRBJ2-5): GAGVSQSPSNKVTEKGKDVELRCDPISGHTALYWYRQSLGQGLEFLIYFQGNSAPDKSGLPSDRFSAERTGGSVSTLTIQRTQQEDSAVYLCASSFPMGLGGQETQYFGPGTRLLVL.

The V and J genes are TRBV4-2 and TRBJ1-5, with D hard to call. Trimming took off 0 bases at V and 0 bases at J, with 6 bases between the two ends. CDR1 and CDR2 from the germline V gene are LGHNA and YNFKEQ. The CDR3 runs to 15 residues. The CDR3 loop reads CASSQDPNSNQPQHF. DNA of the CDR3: TGTGCCAGCAGCCAAGATCCGAATAGCAATCAGCCCCAGCATTTT.

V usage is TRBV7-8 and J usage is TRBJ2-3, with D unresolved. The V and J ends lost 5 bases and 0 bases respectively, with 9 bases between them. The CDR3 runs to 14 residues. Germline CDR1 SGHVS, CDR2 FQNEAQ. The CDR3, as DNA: TGTGCCAGCAGCCCTCAATCTAGCACAGATACGCAGTATTTT. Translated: CASSPQSSTDTQYF.

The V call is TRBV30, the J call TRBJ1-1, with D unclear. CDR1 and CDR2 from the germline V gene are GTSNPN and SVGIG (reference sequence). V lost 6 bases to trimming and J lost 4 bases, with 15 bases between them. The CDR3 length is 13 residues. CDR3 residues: CACRWEDRTEAFF. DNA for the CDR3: TGTGCCTGCCGTTGGGAGGATCGCACTGAAGCTTTCTTT.

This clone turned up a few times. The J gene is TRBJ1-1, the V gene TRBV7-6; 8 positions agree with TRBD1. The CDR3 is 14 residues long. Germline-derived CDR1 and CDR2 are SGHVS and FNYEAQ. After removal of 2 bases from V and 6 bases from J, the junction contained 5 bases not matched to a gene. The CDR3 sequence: CASSLQQGVSEAFF. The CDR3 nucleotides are TGTGCCAGCAGCTTACAACAGGGGGTCTCTGAAGCTTTCTTT.

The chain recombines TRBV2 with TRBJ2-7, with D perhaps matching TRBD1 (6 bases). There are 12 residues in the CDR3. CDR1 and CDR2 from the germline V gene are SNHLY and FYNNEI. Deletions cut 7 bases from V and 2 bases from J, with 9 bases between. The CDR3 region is CASKQGTYEQYF. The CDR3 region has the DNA TGTGCCAGCAAGCAGGGGACCTACGAGCAGTACTTC.

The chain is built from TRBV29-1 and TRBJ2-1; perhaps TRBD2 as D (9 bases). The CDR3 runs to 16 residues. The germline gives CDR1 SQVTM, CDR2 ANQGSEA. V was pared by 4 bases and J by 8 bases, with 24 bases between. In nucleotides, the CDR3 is TGCAGCGTTGCGGCGGGGGGGGACAGGCCCTCGGATGAGCAGTTCTTC. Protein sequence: CSVAAGGDRPSDEQFF.

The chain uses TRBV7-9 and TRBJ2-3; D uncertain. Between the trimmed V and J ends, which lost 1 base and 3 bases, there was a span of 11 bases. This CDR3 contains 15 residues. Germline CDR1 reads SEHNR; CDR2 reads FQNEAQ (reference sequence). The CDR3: CASSLGYSSTDTQYF. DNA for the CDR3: TGTGCCAGCAGCTTAGGGTATAGTTCGACAGATACGCAGTATTTT. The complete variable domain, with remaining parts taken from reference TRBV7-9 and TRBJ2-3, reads DTGVSQNPRHKITKRGQNVTFRCDPISEHNRLYWYRQTLGQGPEFLTYFQNEAQLEKSRLLSDRFSAERPKGSFSTLEIQRTEQGDSAMYLCASSLGYSSTDTQYFGPGTRLTVL.

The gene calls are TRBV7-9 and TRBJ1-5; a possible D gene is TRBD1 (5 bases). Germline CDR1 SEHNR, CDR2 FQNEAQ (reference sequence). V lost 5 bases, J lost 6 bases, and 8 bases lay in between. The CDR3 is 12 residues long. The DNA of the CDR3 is TGTGCCAGCAGCGACGGGGGTCAGCCCCAGCATTTT. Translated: CASSDGGQPQHF.

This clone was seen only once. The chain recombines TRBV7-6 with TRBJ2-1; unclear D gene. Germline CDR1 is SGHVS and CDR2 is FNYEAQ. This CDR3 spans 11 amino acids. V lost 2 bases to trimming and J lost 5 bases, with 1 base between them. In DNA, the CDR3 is TGTGCCAGCAGCTTAAACAATGAGCAGTTCTTC. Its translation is CASSLNNEQFF.

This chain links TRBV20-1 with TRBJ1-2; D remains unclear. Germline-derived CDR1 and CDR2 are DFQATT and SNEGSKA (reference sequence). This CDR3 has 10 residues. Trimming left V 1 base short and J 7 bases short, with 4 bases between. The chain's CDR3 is CSARAGGYTF. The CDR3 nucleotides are TGCAGTGCTAGAGCGGGTGGCTACACCTTC.

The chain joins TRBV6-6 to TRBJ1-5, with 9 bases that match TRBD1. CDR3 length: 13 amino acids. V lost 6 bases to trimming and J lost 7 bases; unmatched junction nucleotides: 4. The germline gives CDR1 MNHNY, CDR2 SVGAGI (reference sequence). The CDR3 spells CASRGQGEQPQHF. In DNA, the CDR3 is TGTGCCAGCAGGGGACAGGGAGAACAGCCCCAGCATTTT.

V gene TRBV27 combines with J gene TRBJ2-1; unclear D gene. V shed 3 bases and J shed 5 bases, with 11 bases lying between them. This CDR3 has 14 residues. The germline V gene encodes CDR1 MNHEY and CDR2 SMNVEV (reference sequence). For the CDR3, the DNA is TGTGCCAGCAGTTTCATAGTCGGAAACAATGAGCAGTTCTTC. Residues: CASSFIVGNNEQFF.

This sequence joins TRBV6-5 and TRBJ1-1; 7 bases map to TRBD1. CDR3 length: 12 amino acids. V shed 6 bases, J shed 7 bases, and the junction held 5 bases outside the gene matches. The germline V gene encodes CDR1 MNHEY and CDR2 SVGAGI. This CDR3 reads CASSSRQGEAFF. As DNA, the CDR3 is TGTGCCAGCAGCTCAAGACAGGGTGAAGCTTTCTTT.

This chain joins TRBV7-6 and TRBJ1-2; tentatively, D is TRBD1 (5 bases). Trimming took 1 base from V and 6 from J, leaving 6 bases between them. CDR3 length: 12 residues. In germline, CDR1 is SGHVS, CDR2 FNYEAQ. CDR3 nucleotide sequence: TGTGCCAGCAGCTTAGGGGGGGATGGCTACACCTTC. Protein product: CASSLGGDGYTF.